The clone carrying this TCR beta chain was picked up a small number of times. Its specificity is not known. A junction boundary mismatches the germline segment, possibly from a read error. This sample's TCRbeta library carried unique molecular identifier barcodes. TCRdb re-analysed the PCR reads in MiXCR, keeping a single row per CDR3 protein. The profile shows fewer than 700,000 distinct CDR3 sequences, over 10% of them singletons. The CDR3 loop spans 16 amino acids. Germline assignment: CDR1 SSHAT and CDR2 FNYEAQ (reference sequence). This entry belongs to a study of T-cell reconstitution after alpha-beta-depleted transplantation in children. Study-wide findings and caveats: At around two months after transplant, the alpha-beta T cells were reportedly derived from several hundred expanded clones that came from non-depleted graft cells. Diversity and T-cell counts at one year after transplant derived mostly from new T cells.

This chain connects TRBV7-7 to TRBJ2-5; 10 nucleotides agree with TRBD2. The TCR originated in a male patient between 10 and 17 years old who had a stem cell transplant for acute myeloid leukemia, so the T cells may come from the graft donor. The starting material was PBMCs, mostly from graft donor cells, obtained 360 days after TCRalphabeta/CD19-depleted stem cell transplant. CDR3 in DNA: TGTGCTAGCAGCCTCGGGACTAGCGCGTACCAAGAGACCCAGTACTTC. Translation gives CASSLGTSAYQETQYF.